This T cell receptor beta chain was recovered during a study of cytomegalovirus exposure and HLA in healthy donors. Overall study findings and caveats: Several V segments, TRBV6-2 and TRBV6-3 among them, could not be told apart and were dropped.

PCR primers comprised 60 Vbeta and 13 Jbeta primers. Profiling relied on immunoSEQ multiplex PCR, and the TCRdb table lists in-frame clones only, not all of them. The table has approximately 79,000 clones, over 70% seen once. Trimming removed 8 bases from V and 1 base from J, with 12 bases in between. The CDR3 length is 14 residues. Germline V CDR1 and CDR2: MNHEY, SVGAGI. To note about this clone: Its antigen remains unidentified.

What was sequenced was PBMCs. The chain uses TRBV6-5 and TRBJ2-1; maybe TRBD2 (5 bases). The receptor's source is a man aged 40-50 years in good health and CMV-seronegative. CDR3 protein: CASSPTGSYNEQFF. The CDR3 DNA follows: TGTGCCAGCTCCCCCACGGGGTCCTACAATGAGCAGTTCTTC.